This TCR beta chain was recorded in a study of blood T cells in healthy people across ages. About the study: About one barcoded beta molecule per two T cells was the capture yield of template switching.

Whenever a sample was processed, at least 7 million PBMCs were isolated. It was with a sample-barcoded 5' primer and a J-beta primer mix that a second PCR of roughly 7 to 12 cycles was run. Every sample gave at least 2.5 million paired-end reads containing CDR3. MiXCR, applied by TCRdb to the 5' RACE reads, yields one record per CDR3 protein. The sample includes more than 500,000 distinct CDR3 sequences, 25% to 30% of them seen just once. Regarding the study as a whole: The unsorted PBMCs prevented any conclusive comparison of naive versus antigen-experienced cells.

Points on this clonotype: Antigen: not known.

CDR1 is DFQATT and CDR2 is SNEGSKA in the germline V gene (reference sequence). This CDR3 is 14 amino acids long. The clonotype comes from a woman in her 70s in good health. The chain combines TRBV20-1 with TRBJ2-5; 10 bases line up with TRBD1. The last part of the DNA fits TRBJ2-1 better; the J call may be wrong. Specimen: blood. In nucleotides, the CDR3 is TGCAGTGCTACCCGGGGGACAGGGGTGACTGAGCAGTTCTTC. Its translation is CSATRGTGVTEQFF.